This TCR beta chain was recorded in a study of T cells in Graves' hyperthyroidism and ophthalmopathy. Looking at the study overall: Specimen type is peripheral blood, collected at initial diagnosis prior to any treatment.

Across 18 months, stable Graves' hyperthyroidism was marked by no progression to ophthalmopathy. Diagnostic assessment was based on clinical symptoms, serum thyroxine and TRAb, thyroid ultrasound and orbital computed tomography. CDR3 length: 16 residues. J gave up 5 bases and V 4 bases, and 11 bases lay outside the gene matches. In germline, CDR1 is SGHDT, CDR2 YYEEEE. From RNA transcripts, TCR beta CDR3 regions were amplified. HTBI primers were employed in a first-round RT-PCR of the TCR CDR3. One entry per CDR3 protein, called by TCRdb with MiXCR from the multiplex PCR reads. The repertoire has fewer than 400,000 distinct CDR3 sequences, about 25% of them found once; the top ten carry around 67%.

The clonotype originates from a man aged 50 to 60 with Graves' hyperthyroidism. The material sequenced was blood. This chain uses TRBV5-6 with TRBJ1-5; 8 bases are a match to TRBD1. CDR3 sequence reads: CASSPSQGALDQPQHF. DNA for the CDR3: TGTGCCAGCAGCCCATCTCAGGGGGCGCTAGATCAGCCCCAGCATTTT. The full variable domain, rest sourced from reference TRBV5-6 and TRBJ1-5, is DAGVTQSPTHLIKTRGQQVTLRCSPKSGHDTVSWYQQALGQGPQFIFQYYEEEERQRGNFPDRFSGHQFPNYSSELNVNALLLGDSALYLCASSPSQGALDQPQHFGDGTRLSIL.